These T cell receptor beta chains were read from a single sample in a study of read filtering for tumor transcriptome and immune sequencing. TCRdb reprocessed the reads via MiXCR and lists one record per CDR3 protein. The sample yields tens of thousands of distinct CDR3 sequences, approximately 12% seen once. The sample taken for sequencing was a population of CD138-negative cells sorted from bone marrow. These receptor sequences come from a donor over 35 with multiple myeloma. CDR3s include the opening cysteine and the closing phenylalanine or tryptophan. A D gene is named only where the DNA matches it firmly. Size is omitted from some rows. Given values are once, few, many or a class for expanded clones.

V: TRBV5-1
D: -
size: many
J: TRBJ2-1
CDR3: CASSFQDSYNEQFF
DNA: TGCGCCAGCAGCTTTCAAGACAGCTACAATGAGCAGTTCTTC

V: TRBV5-5
D: -
size: many
J: TRBJ2-1
CDR3: CASSLAVYLGDNEQFF
DNA: TGTGCCAGCAGCTTGGCCGTTTACTTGGGCGACAATGAGCAGTTCTTC

V: TRBV6-2/TRBV6-3
D: -
size: many
J: TRBJ1-5
CDR3: CASSYSTVQPQHF
DNA: TGTGCCAGCAGTTACTCGACAGTCCAGCCCCAGCATTTT

V: TRBV20-1
D: TRBD2
size: -
J: TRBJ2-2
CDR3: CSANLVGLAGEQAGGLFF
DNA: TGCAGTGCTAATTTGGTGGGACTAGCGGGAGAACAAGCCGGGGGGCTGTTTTTT

V: TRBV7-9
D: TRBD2
size: many
J: TRBJ2-1
CDR3: CASSLYVGGGRASEQFF
DNA: TGTGCCAGCAGCTTGTATGTCGGAGGCGGGAGGGCGAGTGAGCAGTTCTTC

V: TRBV30
D: -
size: -
J: TRBJ1-1
CDR3: CAWIRRSETFF
DNA: TGTGCCTGGATTCGGAGGTCTGAAACTTTCTTT

V: TRBV30
D: -
size: many
J: TRBJ1-5
CDR3: CAWSSGAGGNQPQHF
DNA: TGTGCCTGGAGTTCGGGGGCTGGTGGCAATCAGCCCCAGCATTTT

V: TRBV10-2
D: -
size: many
J: TRBJ2-2
CDR3: CASTRNTGELFF
DNA: TGCGCCAGCACCAGGAACACCGGGGAGCTGTTTTTT

V: TRBV19
D: -
size: -
J: TRBJ2-7
CDR3: CASSITGSSYEQYF
DNA: TGTGCCAGTAGTATAACAGGGAGCTCCTACGAGCAGTACTTC

V: TRBV5-6
D: -
size: many
J: TRBJ2-1
CDR3: CASSLGPGGEQFF
DNA: TGTGCCAGCAGCTTGGGGCCGGGCGGTGAGCAGTTCTTC

V: TRBV29-1
D: -
size: many
J: TRBJ2-2
CDR3: CSVAARGDTGELFF
DNA: TGCAGCGTTGCTGCTAGGGGGGACACCGGGGAGCTGTTTTTT

V: TRBV6-5
D: TRBD2
size: many
J: TRBJ2-3
CDR3: CASRTRDTQYF
DNA: TGTGCCAGCCGGACTAGAGATACGCAGTATTTT

V: TRBV6-2/TRBV6-3
D: TRBD2
size: many
J: TRBJ2-6
CDR3: CASSYLRGLAGPGANVLTF
DNA: TGTGCCAGCAGTTACCTACGCGGACTAGCGGGACCTGGGGCCAACGTCCTGACTTTC

V: TRBV10-3
D: TRBD1
size: many
J: TRBJ2-7
CDR3: CAISRKLLSDRAAYEQYF
DNA: TGTGCCATCAGCCGGAAGCTACTATCGGACAGGGCTGCCTACGAGCAGTACTTC

V: TRBV20-1
D: TRBD2
size: many
J: TRBJ2-5
CDR3: CSAPSGTRVQETQYF
DNA: TGCAGTGCCCCCTCCGGGACTAGGGTCCAAGAGACCCAGTACTTC

V: TRBV10-3
D: -
size: few
J: TRBJ1-5
CDR3: CAISESTNQPQHF
DNA: TGTGCCATCAGTGAGTCGACGAATCAGCCCCAGCATTTT

V: TRBV28
D: -
size: many
J: TRBJ1-1
CDR3: CASGLGRAFF
DNA: TGTGCCAGCGGGTTGGGGCGAGCTTTCTTT

V: TRBV29-1
D: -
size: many
J: TRBJ1-1
CDR3: CSVVVGGRMNTEAFF
DNA: TGCAGCGTAGTTGTAGGAGGGAGGATGAACACTGAAGCTTTCTTT

V: TRBV5-1
D: -
size: many
J: TRBJ2-5
CDR3: CASSLETPYRETQYF
DNA: TGCGCCAGCAGCTTGGAGACACCGTACCGAGAGACCCAGTACTTC

V: TRBV5-6
D: -
size: many
J: TRBJ2-6
CDR3: CASSLRHHSGANVLTF
DNA: TGTGCCAGCAGCTTGCGTCATCACTCTGGGGCCAACGTCCTGACTTTC

V: TRBV2
D: -
size: many
J: TRBJ2-7
CDR3: CASTAFRGSGYEQYF
DNA: TGTGCCAGCACCGCCTTTCGGGGGAGCGGGTACGAGCAGTACTTC

V: TRBV5-5
D: -
size: -
J: TRBJ2-3
CDR3: CASSLREWGTDTKHF
DNA: TGTGCCAGCAGCTTGAGGGAGTGGGGCACAGATACGAAGCATTTT

V: TRBV6-6
D: -
size: many
J: TRBJ2-1
CDR3: CAISSYNEQFF
DNA: TGTGCCATTAGCTCCTACAATGAGCAGTTCTTC

V: TRBV7-2
D: TRBD1
size: many
J: TRBJ2-1
CDR3: CASIKDRAGNEQFF
DNA: TGTGCCAGCATCAAAGACAGGGCAGGGAATGAGCAGTTCTTC

V: TRBV12-3/TRBV12-4
D: -
size: -
J: TRBJ2-1
CDR3: CASSLLGSSNEPFF
DNA: TGTGCCAGCAGTTTACTCGGGAGTAGCAATGAGCCGTTCTTC

V: TRBV7-2
D: TRBD1
size: many
J: TRBJ2-1
CDR3: CASSSVGTGYNEQFF
DNA: TGTGCCAGCAGCTCGGTGGGGACAGGGTACAATGAGCAGTTCTTC

V: TRBV5-1
D: -
size: many
J: TRBJ2-7
CDR3: CASSLADEQYF
DNA: TGCGCCAGCAGCTTGGCCGACGAGCAGTACTTC

V: TRBV28
D: -
size: many
J: TRBJ2-5
CDR3: CASSLMHLQETQYF
DNA: TGTGCCAGCAGTTTAATGCACCTTCAAGAGACCCAGTACTTC

V: TRBV12-3/TRBV12-4
D: -
size: many
J: TRBJ2-7
CDR3: CASSLGPIFPAEQYF
DNA: TGTGCCAGCAGTTTGGGTCCAATCTTTCCGGCCGAGCAGTACTTC

V: TRBV18
D: TRBD2
size: many
J: TRBJ2-5
CDR3: CASSREGLETQYF
DNA: TGTGCCAGCTCACGGGAGGGGCTGGAGACCCAGTACTTC

V: TRBV9
D: TRBD2
size: -
J: TRBJ2-7
CDR3: CANWLAGLAIEQYF
DNA: TGTGCCAACTGGCTAGCGGGACTAGCAATCGAGCAGTACTTC

V: TRBV27
D: -
size: many
J: TRBJ2-2
CDR3: CASSFTSRTGELFF
DNA: TGTGCCAGCAGTTTTACTAGCAGGACCGGGGAGCTGTTTTTT

V: TRBV21-1
D: -
size: many
J: TRBJ2-7
CDR3: CASSKVRGQREAYEQYF
DNA: TGTGCCAGCAGCAAAGTAAGGGGTCAGCGGGAAGCCTACGAGCAGTACTTC

V: TRBV20-1
D: -
size: many
J: TRBJ1-5
CDR3: CSALGPAVSNQPQHF
DNA: TGCAGTGCCTTGGGTCCCGCAGTGAGCAATCAGCCCCAGCATTTT

V: TRBV4-1
D: TRBD2
size: many
J: TRBJ2-2
CDR3: CASSQVGLAGGPGTGELFF
DNA: TGCGCCAGCAGCCAAGTAGGACTAGCGGGAGGGCCGGGCACCGGGGAGCTGTTTTTT

V: TRBV5-6
D: -
size: many
J: TRBJ2-3
CDR3: CASSLNSDTQYF
DNA: TGTGCCAGCAGCTTGAATTCAGATACGCAGTATTTT

V: TRBV20-1
D: -
size: many
J: TRBJ2-5
CDR3: CSARGRADQETQYF
DNA: TGCAGTGCTAGAGGAAGAGCGGATCAAGAGACCCAGTACTTC

V: TRBV18
D: TRBD1
size: many
J: TRBJ1-2
CDR3: CASSEQGAHGYGYTF
DNA: TGTGCCAGCTCGGAGCAGGGGGCGCATGGCTATGGCTACACCTTC

V: TRBV7-8
D: -
size: many
J: TRBJ2-1
CDR3: CASSPESYNEQFF
DNA: TGTGCCAGCAGCCCAGAGTCCTACAATGAGCAGTTCTTC

V: TRBV6-2/TRBV6-3
D: TRBD2
size: many
J: TRBJ2-1
CDR3: CASSYSRSGRAAEQFF
DNA: TGTGCCAGCAGTTACTCGAGAAGCGGGAGGGCCGCTGAGCAGTTCTTC

V: TRBV6-5
D: -
size: many
J: TRBJ2-7
CDR3: CASSLRPYDPYEQYF
DNA: TGTGCCAGCAGTCTACGACCGTATGACCCCTACGAGCAGTACTTC

V: TRBV6-1
D: -
size: many
J: TRBJ2-6
CDR3: CASSVGKPSGANVLTF
DNA: TGTGCCAGCAGTGTAGGCAAACCCTCTGGGGCCAACGTCCTGACTTTC

V: TRBV29-1
D: TRBD2
size: many
J: TRBJ2-7
CDR3: CSVGLAEASYEQYF
DNA: TGCAGCGTAGGACTAGCGGAGGCCTCCTACGAGCAGTACTTC

V: TRBV6-6
D: TRBD1
size: many
J: TRBJ1-1
CDR3: CASSPRQGTFF
DNA: TGTGCCAGCAGCCCGAGACAGGGGACTTTCTTT

V: TRBV29-1
D: -
size: few
J: TRBJ2-7
CDR3: CSVEDAGYEQYF
DNA: TGCAGCGTTGAAGACGCGGGGTACGAGCAGTACTTC

V: TRBV7-2
D: -
size: many
J: TRBJ2-7
CDR3: CASSLPPGVFLPYEQYF
DNA: TGTGCCAGCAGCTTGCCCCCGGGGGTCTTCCTCCCCTACGAGCAGTACTTC

V: TRBV12-3/TRBV12-4
D: TRBD1
size: many
J: TRBJ1-6
CDR3: CASRGTGDWSPLHF
DNA: TGTGCCAGCAGAGGGACAGGGGATTGGTCACCCCTCCACTTT

V: TRBV3-1
D: TRBD2
size: many
J: TRBJ2-2
CDR3: CASSHLAAMREGRTGELFF
DNA: TGTGCCAGCAGCCATCTGGCGGCTATGAGGGAGGGACGCACCGGGGAGCTGTTTTTT

V: TRBV2
D: -
size: -
J: TRBJ1-5
CDR3: CANSGGGSVGNQPQHF
DNA: TGTGCCAACAGTGGTGGAGGGTCGGTTGGCAATCAGCCCCAGCACTTT

V: TRBV3-2
D: -
size: many
J: TRBJ2-2
CDR3: CASSQHGGTGELFF
DNA: TGTGCCAGCAGCCAACACGGGGGGACCGGGGAGCTGTTTTTT

V: TRBV20-1
D: -
size: few
J: TRBJ1-1
CDR3: CSARDEGNAFF
DNA: TGCAGTGCTAGAGATGAGGGAAATGCTTTCTTT